This T cell receptor beta chain was sequenced in a study of CD8 T cells in ankylosing spondylitis. Quantitative 5'-RACE with molecular barcodes generated TCR beta libraries. TCRdb recomputed calls from the 5' RACE reads with MiXCR, one row per CDR3 protein. The table includes approximately 260,000 distinct CDR3 sequences, 18% detected once. Overall study results and limits: Disease-linked clones had a CD8+ phenotype and relatively low frequency in peripheral blood. Clones linked to disease were reported to show significant enrichment in matched ankylosing spondylitis synovial fluid.

In the case of this clonotype: What it binds is not known.

Germline V gene data show CDR1 as SGHRS and CDR2 as YFSETQ. The CDR3 sequence is 16 residues long. The trim removed 4 bases at V and 3 bases at J, leaving 6 bases unmatched. Sequences were obtained from blood, either unsorted or a sorted T cell fraction (not recorded which). The clonotype comes from a male donor with ankylosing spondylitis or in good health (not recorded which). The rearrangement links TRBV5-1 to TRBJ2-7; 14 positions match TRBD2. This CDR3 is CASSQGLAGDSYEQYF. CDR3 coding DNA: TGCGCCAGCAGCCAGGGACTAGCGGGAGATAGCTACGAGCAGTACTTC.